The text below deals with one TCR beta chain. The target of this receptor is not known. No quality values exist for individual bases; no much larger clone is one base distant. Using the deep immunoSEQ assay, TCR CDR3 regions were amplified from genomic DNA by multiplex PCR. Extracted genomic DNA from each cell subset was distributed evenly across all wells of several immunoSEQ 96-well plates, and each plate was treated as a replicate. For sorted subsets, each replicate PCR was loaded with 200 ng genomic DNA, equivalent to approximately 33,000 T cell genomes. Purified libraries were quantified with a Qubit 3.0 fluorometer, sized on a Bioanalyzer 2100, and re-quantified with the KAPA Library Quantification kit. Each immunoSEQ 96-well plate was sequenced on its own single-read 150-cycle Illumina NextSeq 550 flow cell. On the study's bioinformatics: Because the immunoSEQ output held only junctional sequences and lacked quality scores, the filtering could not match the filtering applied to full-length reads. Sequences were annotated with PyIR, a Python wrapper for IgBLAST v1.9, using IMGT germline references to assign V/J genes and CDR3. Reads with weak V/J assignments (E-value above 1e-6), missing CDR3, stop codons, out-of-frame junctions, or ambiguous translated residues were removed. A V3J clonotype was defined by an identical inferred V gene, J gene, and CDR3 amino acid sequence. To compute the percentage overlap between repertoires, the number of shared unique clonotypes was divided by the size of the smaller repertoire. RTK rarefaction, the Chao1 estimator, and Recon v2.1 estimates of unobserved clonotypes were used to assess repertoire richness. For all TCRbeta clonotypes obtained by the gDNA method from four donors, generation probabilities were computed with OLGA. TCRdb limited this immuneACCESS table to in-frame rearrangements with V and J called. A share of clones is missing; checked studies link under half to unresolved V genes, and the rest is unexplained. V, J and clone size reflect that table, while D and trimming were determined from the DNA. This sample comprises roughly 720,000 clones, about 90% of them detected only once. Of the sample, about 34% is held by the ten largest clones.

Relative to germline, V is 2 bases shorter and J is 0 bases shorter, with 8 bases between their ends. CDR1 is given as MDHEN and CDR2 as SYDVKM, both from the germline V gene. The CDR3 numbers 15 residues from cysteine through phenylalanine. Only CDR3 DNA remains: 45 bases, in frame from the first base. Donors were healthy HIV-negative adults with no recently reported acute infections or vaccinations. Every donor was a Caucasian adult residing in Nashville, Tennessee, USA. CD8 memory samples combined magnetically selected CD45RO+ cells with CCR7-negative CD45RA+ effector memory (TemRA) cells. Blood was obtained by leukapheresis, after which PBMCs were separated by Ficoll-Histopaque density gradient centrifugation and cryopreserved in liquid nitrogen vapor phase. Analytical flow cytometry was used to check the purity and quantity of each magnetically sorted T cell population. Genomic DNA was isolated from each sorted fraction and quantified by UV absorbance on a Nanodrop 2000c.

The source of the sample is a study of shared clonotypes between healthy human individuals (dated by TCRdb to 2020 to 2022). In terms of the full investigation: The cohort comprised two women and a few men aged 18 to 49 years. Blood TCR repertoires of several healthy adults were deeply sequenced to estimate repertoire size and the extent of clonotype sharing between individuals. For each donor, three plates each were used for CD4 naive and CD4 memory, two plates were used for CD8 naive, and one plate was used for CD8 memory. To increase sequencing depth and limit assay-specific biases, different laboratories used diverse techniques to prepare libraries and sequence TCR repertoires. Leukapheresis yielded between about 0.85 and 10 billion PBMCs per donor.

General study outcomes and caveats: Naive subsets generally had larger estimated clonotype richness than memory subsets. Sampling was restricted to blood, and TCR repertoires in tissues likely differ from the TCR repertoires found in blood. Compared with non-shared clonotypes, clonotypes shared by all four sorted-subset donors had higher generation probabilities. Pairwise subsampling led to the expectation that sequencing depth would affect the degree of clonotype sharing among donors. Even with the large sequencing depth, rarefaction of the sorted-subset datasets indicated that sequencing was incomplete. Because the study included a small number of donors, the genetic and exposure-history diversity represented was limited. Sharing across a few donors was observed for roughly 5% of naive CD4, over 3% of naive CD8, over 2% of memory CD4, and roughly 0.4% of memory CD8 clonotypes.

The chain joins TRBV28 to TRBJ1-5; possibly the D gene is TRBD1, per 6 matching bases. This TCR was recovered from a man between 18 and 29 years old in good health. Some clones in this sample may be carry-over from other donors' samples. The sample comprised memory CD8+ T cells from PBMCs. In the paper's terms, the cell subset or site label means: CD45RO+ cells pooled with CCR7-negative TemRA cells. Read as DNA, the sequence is TGTGCCAGCAGTTTAACACAGGGTAGCAATCAGCCCCAGCATTTT. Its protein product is CASSLTQGSNQPQHF.